The following is a T cell receptor beta chain sequence with its context. Its antigen is currently unknown. With V trimmed by 3 bases and J by 2 bases, 17 bases remained unmatched. The V gene's germline CDR1 is KGHDR and CDR2 SFDVKD. The CDR3 has 19 amino acids. This specimen comes from a study of CD8+CD57+ T cells in acquired aplastic anemia. At the level of the study: Sorted CD4+ and CD8+ cells yielded DNA averaging approximately 3.4 ug. Overall study results and limits: Patients and controls were found to share roughly 31 CD8+ CDR3 sequences.

By flow cytometry, patients selected for sequencing had shown an expansion of CD8+CD57+ cells. Diagnosis of severe acquired aplastic anemia applied to all patients. The TCR beta profiling, which covered VDJ combination and CDR3 sequence, was carried out using genomic DNA as the template. TCRdb re-analysed the reads in MiXCR, keeping a single row per CDR3 protein. The table lists 200,000 or so distinct CDR3 sequences, roughly half of them singletons, with 9.7% in the top ten. Sequenced input: sorted CD4+, CD8+, or CD8+CD57+ T cells (not recorded which) from PBMCs. The receptor was isolated from a human donor with aplastic anemia. The V gene is TRBV24-1, the J gene TRBJ2-5; the match to TRBD2 covers 7 bases. CDR3 in amino acids: CATSDKSPSVAGDQETQYF. As DNA, the CDR3 is TGTGCCACCAGTGATAAGAGTCCTAGCGTGGCGGGAGATCAAGAGACCCAGTACTTC.